The 26 T cell receptor beta chains in this list originate from one sample, sequenced in a study of blood T cells in healthy people across ages. Combining a sample-barcoded 5' primer with a J-beta primer mix, a second PCR ran for 7 to 11 cycles. Via MiXCR, TCRdb re-called the 5' RACE reads, giving one row per CDR3 protein. The sample includes more than 1.4 million distinct CDR3 sequences, about 43% of them seen just once. The sample was blood. All receptors derive from a woman aged 18-30 years in good health.

This chain links TRBV5-1 with TRBJ1-1, with 7 bases fitting TRBD1. This CDR3 contains 15 residues. Germline loops: CDR1 SGHRS, CDR2 YFSETQ. Unmatched junction bases numbered 5, after V lost 2 bases and J lost 1 base. CDR3 region: CASSFSGGENTEAFF. For the CDR3, the DNA is TGCGCCAGCAGCTTCTCAGGGGGTGAGAACACTGAAGCTTTCTTT.

V gene TRBV30 combines with J gene TRBJ2-1; no clear D. This CDR3 is built from 12 residues. CDR1 is GTSNPN, CDR2 SVGIG, per germline (reference sequence). Trimming shortened V by 0 bases and J by 6 bases, and 6 bases separated the two germline ends. CDR3: CAWSVQGNEQFF. Written as DNA, the CDR3 is TGTGCCTGGAGTGTACAAGGCAATGAGCAGTTCTTC.

This clonotype was recorded a few times. This chain links TRBV7-9 with TRBJ1-2; no firm D call. The V end was cut by 3 bases, the J end by 3 bases, with 17 bases between. This CDR3 contains 16 residues. CDR1 SEHNR and CDR2 FQNEAQ come from the germline V gene (reference sequence). The CDR3 bases are TGTGCCAGCAGCTTTGGCCCGGCATGGAGGCACTATGGCTACACCTTC. Translating it yields CASSFGPAWRHYGYTF.

This clonotype was counted between two and nine times. The chain carries TRBV3-1 and TRBJ1-2, with 11 bases fitting TRBD1. Per the germline V gene, CDR1 is LGHDT and CDR2 is YNNKEL (reference sequence). V shed 1 base and J 5 bases; nucleotides not matched to a gene: 3. This CDR3 has 15 residues. The CDR3 here is CASSQGTGGAYGYTF. The CDR3 DNA reads TGTGCCAGCAGCCAAGGGACAGGGGGCGCTTATGGCTACACCTTC.

This chain joins TRBV29-1 and TRBJ2-3; 9 bases agree with TRBD1. The germline CDR1 and CDR2 sequences are SQVTM and ANQGSEA. The CDR3 consists of 13 residues. Unmatched junction bases numbered 4, after V lost 5 bases and J lost 4 bases. CDR3 residues: CSVKQGASDTQYF. CDR3 nucleotide sequence: TGCAGCGTTAAACAGGGGGCGTCAGATACGCAGTATTTT.

The chain joins TRBV20-1 to TRBJ2-5, with D maybe TRBD2 (6 bases). The CDR3 length is 13 residues. Trimming removed 4 bases from V and 4 bases from J, with 13 bases in between. In germline, CDR1 is DFQATT, CDR2 SNEGSKA (reference sequence). The CDR3 sequence is CSAKAGLPETQYF. The CDR3 region has the DNA TGCAGTGCTAAGGCGGGACTCCCAGAGACCCAGTACTTC.

This clonotype came up a few times. This rearrangement joins TRBV20-1 to TRBJ1-5; 8 positions agree with TRBD1. This CDR3 is built from 17 residues. Germline trimming cut 6 bases from V and 2 bases from J; bases unmatched to any gene: 15. Germline V gives CDR1 DFQATT, CDR2 SNEGSKA (reference sequence). CDR3 in amino acids: CSASRTGRMIGNQPQHF. The CDR3 nucleotides are TGCAGTGCCAGTCGGACAGGGAGGATGATCGGCAATCAGCCCCAGCATTTT.

This clonotype was observed a handful of times. The J gene is TRBJ1-6, the V gene TRBV3-1; D is possibly TRBD1 (6 bases). Trimming removed 2 bases from V and 8 bases from J, with 7 bases in between. The CDR3 sequence is 13 residues long. Germline CDR1 LGHDT, CDR2 YNNKEL (reference sequence). The CDR3 DNA sequence: TGTGCCAGCAGCCAAAGGGGGGATTCACCCCTCCACTTT. This gives the protein CASSQRGDSPLHF.

V usage is TRBV30 and J usage is TRBJ2-5; 8 bases fit TRBD2. The DNA matches TRBJ2-7 better at its end, which makes the J call doubtful. The CDR3 length is 17 residues. Germline-derived CDR1 and CDR2 are GTSNPN and SVGIG (reference sequence). CDR3 residues: CAWRAGTPGLGIFEQYF. The DNA of the CDR3 is TGTGCCTGGAGGGCCGGAACTCCGGGACTAGGAATATTCGAGCAGTACTTC.

CDR3 amino acids: CSAKPSPAYNEQFF. CDR3 sequence (DNA): TGCAGTGCTAAGCCTAGCCCGGCCTACAATGAGCAGTTCTTC. The chain couples TRBV20-1 to TRBJ2-1; possibly TRBD2 for D (5 bases). Deletions cut 4 bases from V and 2 bases from J, with 12 bases between. The CDR3 length is 14 residues. Germline V gene data show CDR1 as DFQATT and CDR2 as SNEGSKA (reference sequence).

The chain links TRBV6-5 to TRBJ1-1; D gene ambiguous. The germline V gene encodes CDR1 MNHEY and CDR2 SVGAGI. Trimming stripped 0 bases from V and 0 bases from J, with 8 bases between. The CDR3 sequence is 15 residues long. CDR3 sequence: CASSYSGLLNTEAFF. Here the CDR3 DNA reads TGTGCCAGCAGTTACTCCGGTCTGTTGAACACTGAAGCTTTCTTT.

This clonotype has more than one count but fewer than ten. The rearrangement links TRBV6-1 to TRBJ2-3, with D possibly matching TRBD1 (6 bases). Germline loops: CDR1 MNHNS, CDR2 SASEGT. V was pared by 8 bases and J by 3 bases, with 12 bases between. The CDR3 consists of 13 residues. The CDR3 loop is CASGRGWTDTQYF. In DNA, the CDR3 is TGTGCCAGCGGCAGGGGTTGGACAGATACGCAGTATTTT.

This clonotype was seen only a few times. This sequence joins TRBV12-3 or TRBV12-4 and TRBJ2-3, with D possibly TRBD2 on 6 matching bases. The CDR3 is made up of 14 amino acids. Trimming cost V 3 bases and J 6 bases, with 13 bases left between them. CDR3 region: CASSFGGSLDTQYF. The CDR3 DNA sequence: TGTGCCAGCAGTTTCGGGGGATCATTGGATACGCAGTATTTT.

This rearrangement joins TRBV20-1 to TRBJ1-4, with no clear D. The V end was cut by 3 bases, the J end by 0 bases, with 8 bases between. The CDR3 loop spans 14 amino acids. Germline CDR1 is DFQATT and CDR2 is SNEGSKA (reference sequence). CDR3 loop: CSASSTTTNEKLFF. CDR3 in DNA: TGCAGTGCTAGCAGCACTACAACTAATGAAAAACTGTTTTTT.

This clonotype was observed a few times. The chain links TRBV27 to TRBJ2-4; TRBD2 aligns across 11 bases. The DNA end favors TRBJ2-7, so the J call may be wrong. This CDR3 is built from 14 residues. Germline-derived CDR1 and CDR2 are MNHEY and SMNVEV (reference sequence). CDR3 DNA: TGTGCCAGCAGTCGCGGACTAGCGGGCGACGAGCAGTACTTC. It encodes CASSRGLAGDEQYF.

In its sample, this clonotype was seen once. In nucleotides, the CDR3 is TGTGCCACCAGCAGAACAGGAGGGGAAGCTTTCTTT. This codes for CATSRTGGEAFF. This chain uses TRBV15 with TRBJ1-1; possible D gene TRBD1, 5 bases. Germline V CDR1 and CDR2: LNHNV, YYDKDF (reference sequence). CDR3 length equals 12 residues. Trimming cost V 2 bases and J 8 bases, with 9 bases left between them.

In this sample, this clonotype turned up once. The chain employs TRBV29-1 and TRBJ1-2, with TRBD1 as a possible D gene (6 bases). Germline V gene lookup returns CDR1 SQVTM and CDR2 ANQGSEA. The CDR3 is made up of 11 amino acids. Trimming cost V 5 bases and J 7 bases, with 11 bases left between them. The CDR3 DNA sequence: TGCAGCGTTTGGGGGGGCGGTGGCTACACCTTC. Translation gives CSVWGGGGYTF. Full variable domain (missing parts from reference TRBV29-1 and TRBJ1-2): SAVISQKPSRDICQRGTSLTIQCQVDSQVTMMFWYRQQPGQSLTLIATANQGSEATYESGFVIDKFPISRPNLTFSTLTVSNMSPEDSSIYLCSVWGGGGYTFGSGTRLTVV.

For this clonotype: Without the conserved terminal phenylalanine or tryptophan, this CDR3 likely stems from a read error. The chain has TRBV3-1 and TRBJ1-2, with TRBD1 matching 7 bases. Germline V gives CDR1 LGHDT, CDR2 YNNKEL (reference sequence). The CDR3 consists of 13 residues. DNA for the CDR3: TGTGCCAGCAGCACAACAGGGGTCTATCGCTACACCCTC. It codes for CASSTTGVYRYTL.

The sample holds a few counts of this clonotype. The chain recombines TRBV6-6 with TRBJ2-5; 7 bases line up with TRBD2. The trim removed 0 bases at V and 4 bases at J, leaving 5 bases unmatched. Germline assignment: CDR1 MNHNY and CDR2 SVGAGI (reference sequence). The CDR3 is made up of 15 amino acids. The CDR3 sequence is CASSYSQGGRETQYF. In DNA form, the CDR3 reads TGTGCCAGCAGTTACTCGCAGGGAGGGAGAGAGACCCAGTACTTC.

The chain couples TRBV27 to TRBJ2-5; 12 positions agree with TRBD1. The CDR3 is 16 residues long. Trimming took 1 base from V and 5 from J; bases not matched to a gene: 5. Per germline, CDR1 MNHEY and CDR2 SMNVEV (reference sequence). CDR3 residues: CASSLWGQGAGETQYF. CDR3 nucleotide sequence: TGTGCCAGCAGTTTATGGGGACAGGGGGCCGGTGAGACCCAGTACTTC.

The DNA for the CDR3 is TGTGCCAGCAGTTTGGAAGGAACACTCTACGAGCAGTACTTC. It is translated as CASSLEGTLYEQYF. The V and J genes are TRBV27 and TRBJ2-5, with D uncertain. The end of the DNA fits TRBJ2-7 better, so the J call may be wrong. The CDR3 has 14 amino acids. The V gene's germline CDR1 is MNHEY and CDR2 SMNVEV (reference sequence).

There are a few counts of this clonotype. The V gene is TRBV29-1, the J gene TRBJ1-4; TRBD1 is a possible D gene (6 bases). The germline V and J ends were trimmed by 6 bases and 3 bases, with 11 bases remaining between them. The CDR3 has 13 residues. The V gene's germline CDR1 is SQVTM and CDR2 ANQGSEA. DNA of the CDR3: TGCAGCGTCAAACAGGGTCCTAATGAAAAACTGTTTTTT. This translates into CSVKQGPNEKLFF.

This rearrangement joins TRBV29-1 to TRBJ2-1, with D perhaps given as TRBD1 or TRBD2 (5 bases each). This CDR3 has 14 residues. Germline V lookup: CDR1 SQVTM, CDR2 ANQGSEA. V lost 3 bases and J lost 7, with 16 bases in between. The CDR3 reads CSVEGRDLRNEQFF. The DNA for the CDR3 is TGCAGCGTTGAGGGTCGGGACCTTCGTAATGAGCAGTTCTTC.

This clonotype was counted at least ten times. This rearrangement joins TRBV5-1 to TRBJ2-7, with 11 bases fitting TRBD1. The V gene end was trimmed by 5 bases and the J gene end by 4 bases; junction bases not matched to a gene: 11. The germline V gene has CDR1 SGHRS and CDR2 YFSETQ. CDR3 length: 16 residues. For the CDR3, the DNA is TGCGCCAGCAGTCAGACCCTCGGGACAGGGGGGTACGAGCAGTACTTC. It codes for CASSQTLGTGGYEQYF.

This clonotype was detected only a few times. V and J are TRBV6-5 and TRBJ1-2; D gene uncertain. In germline, CDR1 is MNHEY, CDR2 SVGAGI. Trimming cost V 1 base and J 0 bases, with 6 bases left between them. The length of the CDR3 is 14 residues. Here the CDR3 reads CASSYFGANYGYTF. The CDR3 bases are TGTGCCAGCAGTTACTTCGGAGCTAACTATGGCTACACCTTC.

In this sample, this clonotype turned up a few times. The V and J genes are TRBV2 and TRBJ2-7; 12 nucleotides line up with TRBD2. The ends lost 7 bases at V and 3 bases at J; junction bases unmatched: 7. The CDR3 contains 15 residues. Looked up from germline, CDR1 is SNHLY and CDR2 is FYNNEI. The CDR3 loop reads CASKTTSGSVYEQYF. The DNA of the CDR3 is TGTGCCAGCAAAACGACTAGCGGGAGTGTCTACGAGCAGTACTTC.